The 25 T cell receptor beta chains listed next were all sequenced from one sample in a study of cytomegalovirus exposure and HLA in healthy donors. PCR was performed using 60 Vbeta and 13 Jbeta primers. Some clones are missing from TCRdb's copy, which holds only in-frame ones; the method was immunoSEQ multiplex PCR. The top ten hold 7.5% to 9% of the sample, which has about 160,000 clones, about four fifths seen once. Sequencing used PBMCs. The receptors stem from a male donor in good health and CMV-seropositive.

This clone was seen a single time. The genes are TRBV5-6 and TRBJ2-5, with TRBD2 matching 12 bases. With 2 bases clipped from V and 5 bases from J, the junction kept 1 base outside the gene matches. Per the germline V gene, CDR1 is SGHDT and CDR2 is YYEEEE. This CDR3 comprises 14 residues. Written as DNA, the CDR3 is TGTGCCAGCAGCTTCGGGACTAGCGGGGAGACCCAGTACTTC. It codes for CASSFGTSGETQYF.

This rearrangement joins TRBV14 to TRBJ2-7, with TRBD1 matching 9 bases. Germline V CDR1 and CDR2: SGHDN, FVKESK. The CDR3 has 17 residues. V lost 3 bases and J lost 0; bases outside the gene matches: 9. The CDR3 is CASSHPPGTGSSYEQYF. The CDR3 DNA is TGTGCCAGCAGCCATCCCCCCGGGACAGGGAGCTCCTACGAGCAGTACTTC.

The chain employs TRBV2 and TRBJ2-5, with 7 bases fitting TRBD2. CDR1 is SNHLY and CDR2 is FYNNEI in the germline V gene. The CDR3 has 14 residues. The ends lost 7 bases at V and 4 bases at J; junction bases unmatched: 9. DNA for the CDR3: TGTGCCAGCAAAGTAAGGACTAGACCAGAGACCCAGTACTTC. Translated, it gives CASKVRTRPETQYF.

The chain recombines TRBV6-6 with TRBJ1-1; D is unresolved. The CDR3 has 14 residues. Germline assignment: CDR1 MNHNY and CDR2 SVGAGI (reference sequence). V was cut by 0 bases and J by 1 base, with 6 bases left in between. The CDR3 sequence: CASSYSTGNTEAFF. CDR3 sequence (DNA): TGTGCCAGCAGTTACTCGACGGGGAACACTGAAGCTTTCTTT.

The V gene is TRBV28, the J gene TRBJ1-5; 7 nucleotides align to TRBD1. The CDR3 extends over 13 amino acids. The V gene's germline CDR1 is MDHEN and CDR2 SYDVKM. V lost 5 bases, J lost 2 bases, and 0 bases stayed unmatched. The CDR3 bases are TGTGCCAGCAGTGACAGGGGCAATCAGCCCCAGCATTTT. Its translation is CASSDRGNQPQHF. Together with reference TRBV28 and TRBJ1-5, the CDR3 gives the full variable domain: DVKVTQSSRYLVKRTGEKVFLECVQDMDHENMFWYRQDPGLGLRLIYFSYDVKMKEKGDIPEGYSVSREKKERFSLILESASTNQTSMYLCASSDRGNQPQHFGDGTRLSIL.

The chain uses TRBV2 and TRBJ2-2; 7 bases align to TRBD2. The CDR3 is 15 residues long. Germline trimming cut 2 bases from V and 4 bases from J; bases unmatched to any gene: 4. Germline V gene data show CDR1 as SNHLY and CDR2 as FYNNEI. CDR3 nucleotides: TGTGCCAGCAGTGAACTAGCGGTTCTCACCGGGGAGCTGTTTTTT. Translation gives CASSELAVLTGELFF.

The V call is TRBV4-3, the J call TRBJ1-2; possible D gene TRBD1, 5 bases. V dropped 0 bases and J dropped 3 bases, with 11 bases sitting between them. Germline CDR1 and CDR2: LGHNA and YSLEER. This CDR3 comprises 15 residues. The CDR3 DNA reads TGCGCCAGCAGCCAAGACCTGGACATAGACTATGGCTACACCTTC. As protein: CASSQDLDIDYGYTF.

This clone has only one observation. This chain links TRBV28 with TRBJ1-4; the match to TRBD1 covers 7 bases. The CDR3 has 12 amino acids. Per germline, CDR1 MDHEN and CDR2 SYDVKM. The DNA for the CDR3 is TGTGTCGCCGGGACAGCCGATGAAAAACTGTTTTTT. This translates into CVAGTADEKLFF.

The rearrangement uses TRBV28 and TRBJ2-7, with 7 positions matching TRBD2. The J segment lost 5 bases and the V segment lost 5 bases, leaving 9 bases of the junction unmatched. From germline, CDR1 is MDHEN and CDR2 SYDVKM. There are 14 residues in the CDR3. The chain's CDR3 is CASSVAGALHEQYF. CDR3 nucleotides: TGTGCCAGCAGTGTCGCGGGAGCGCTCCACGAGCAGTACTTC. Drawing the rest from reference TRBV28 and TRBJ2-7, the complete variable domain is DVKVTQSSRYLVKRTGEKVFLECVQDMDHENMFWYRQDPGLGLRLIYFSYDVKMKEKGDIPEGYSVSREKKERFSLILESASTNQTSMYLCASSVAGALHEQYFGPGTRLTVT.

This chain uses TRBV7-2 with TRBJ1-1, with 10 bases identical to TRBD1. J lost 5 bases, V lost 2 bases, and 5 bases had no gene match. Germline CDR1 is SGHTA and CDR2 is FQGNSA. The CDR3 consists of 15 residues. The CDR3 protein is CASSLTGQGRTEAFF. In nucleotides, the CDR3 is TGTGCCAGCAGCTTAACGGGACAGGGGAGAACTGAAGCTTTCTTT.

This clone occurred once. The gene calls are TRBV4-3 and TRBJ2-7; TRBD2 is a possible D gene (6 bases). The CDR3 runs 15 residues. Looked up from germline, CDR1 is LGHNA and CDR2 is YSLEER. The germline V and J ends were trimmed by 0 bases and 2 bases, with 11 bases remaining between them. In DNA, the CDR3 is TGCGCCAGCAGCCAAGATGGTGCGGGAACCTACGAGCAGTACTTC. It encodes CASSQDGAGTYEQYF.

The J gene is TRBJ1-1, the V gene TRBV4-1; D unresolved. V lost 2 bases and J 0 bases, leaving 13 bases between the germline ends. The CDR3 runs to 16 residues. Germline V gene lookup returns CDR1 MGHRA and CDR2 YSYEKL. The CDR3 loop reads CASSQRMGWMNTEAFF. CDR3 in DNA: TGCGCCAGCAGCCAACGTATGGGCTGGATGAACACTGAAGCTTTCTTT.

V and J are TRBV2 and TRBJ1-1; D uncertain. This CDR3 is 14 amino acids long. The germline gives CDR1 SNHLY, CDR2 FYNNEI. The V and J ends lost 2 bases and 0 bases respectively, with 7 bases between them. The CDR3 region is CASSERRMNTEAFF. The CDR3 coding sequence is TGTGCCAGCAGTGAACGGCGGATGAACACTGAAGCTTTCTTT. The full variable domain, rest sourced from reference TRBV2 and TRBJ1-1, is EPEVTQTPSHQVTQMGQEVILRCVPISNHLYFYWYRQILGQKVEFLVSFYNNEISEKSEIFDDQFSVERPDGSNFTLKIRSTKLEDSAMYFCASSERRMNTEAFFGQGTRLTVV.

This chain joins TRBV5-4 and TRBJ1-2; 7 positions match TRBD1. CDR3 length equals 15 residues. Per the germline V gene, CDR1 is SGHNT and CDR2 is YYREEE (reference sequence). Trimming cost V 2 bases and J 2 bases; bases outside gene matches: 6. CDR3 protein: CASSLYRGKNYGYTF. The CDR3 coding sequence is TGTGCCAGCAGCTTATACAGGGGCAAAAACTATGGCTACACCTTC.

The V call is TRBV28, the J call TRBJ1-1; TRBD1 is a possible D gene (6 bases). There are 16 residues in the CDR3. The V gene's germline CDR1 is MDHEN and CDR2 SYDVKM. V shed 11 bases and J shed 1 base, with 23 bases lying between them. Written as DNA, the CDR3 is TGTGCCGGAGTTTCCAGCGGAGCGGGGGCGAACACTGAAGCTTTCTTT. Encoded protein: CAGVSSGAGANTEAFF.

J is TRBJ2-7 and V is TRBV28; 15 nucleotides align to TRBD2. This CDR3 spans 19 amino acids. V lost 2 bases to trimming and J lost 2 bases; unmatched junction nucleotides: 10. CDR1 and CDR2 from the germline V gene are MDHEN and SYDVKM. Written as DNA, the CDR3 is TGTGCCAGCAGTTTAGGCCTCGGGACTAGCGGGGGGAGGACCTACGAGCAGTACTTC. Translation: CASSLGLGTSGGRTYEQYF. Drawing the rest from reference TRBV28 and TRBJ2-7, the complete variable domain is DVKVTQSSRYLVKRTGEKVFLECVQDMDHENMFWYRQDPGLGLRLIYFSYDVKMKEKGDIPEGYSVSREKKERFSLILESASTNQTSMYLCASSLGLGTSGGRTYEQYFGPGTRLTVT.

The chain employs TRBV11-2 and TRBJ2-7; TRBD2 agrees at 12 bases. Germline assignment: CDR1 SGHAT and CDR2 FQNNGV. V was pared by 5 bases and J by 0 bases, with 8 bases of the junction left unmatched. This CDR3 region has 17 residues. Here the CDR3 DNA reads TGTGCCAGCAGCCGCCAGTCTAGCGGGAGGGCCTCCTACGAGCAGTACTTC. As protein: CASSRQSSGRASYEQYF.

The chain links TRBV28 to TRBJ1-2, with 9 positions matching TRBD1. The CDR3 spans 15 residues. In germline, CDR1 is MDHEN, CDR2 SYDVKM. With V trimmed by 11 bases and J by 0 bases, 10 bases remained unmatched. CDR3 sequence: CACFRDRVANYGYTF. The CDR3 DNA reads as TGTGCCTGTTTCCGGGACAGGGTAGCTAACTATGGCTACACCTTC.

This chain joins TRBV20-1 and TRBJ2-3; TRBD2 is a possible D gene (5 bases). V lost 6 bases, J lost 5 bases, and 9 bases lay in between. The CDR3 runs to 11 residues. In germline, CDR1 is DFQATT, CDR2 SNEGSKA (reference sequence). For the CDR3, the DNA is TGCAGTGCCCCTGGGAGAGATACGCAGTATTTT. Translation gives CSAPGRDTQYF.

This chain joins TRBV19 and TRBJ2-1; 7 nucleotides agree with TRBD2. Per the germline V gene, CDR1 is LNHDA and CDR2 is SQIVND (reference sequence). J was trimmed by 2 bases and V by 6 bases; bases with no gene match: 4. This CDR3 comprises 14 residues. The CDR3 DNA reads TGTGCCAGTAGCCCCGGGACTACCTACAATGAGCAGTTCTTC. Protein: CASSPGTTYNEQFF.

The gene calls are TRBV5-8 and TRBJ2-1; D is perhaps TRBD1 (5 bases). The CDR3 totals 12 residues. CDR1 is SGHTS, CDR2 YDEGEE, per germline. The germline V and J ends were trimmed by 9 bases and 7 bases, with 14 bases remaining between them. In nucleotides, the CDR3 is TGTGCCACGCGCAGGGTAGAGAATGAGCAGTTCTTC. Translation: CATRRVENEQFF.

The chain links TRBV4-3 to TRBJ2-2, with TRBD1 matching 8 bases. The junction had 8 bases not matched to a gene; V was cut back by 1 base and J by 4 bases. The CDR3 is made up of 17 amino acids. The germline V gene encodes CDR1 LGHNA and CDR2 YSLEER. CDR3 DNA sequence: TGCGCCAGCAGCCAAGTGCGGAGCAGGGGGCCCACCGGGGAGCTGTTTTTT. This translates into CASSQVRSRGPTGELFF.

Concerning this clone itself: Other DNA sequences from this sample encode an identical CDR3 as well. V gene TRBV30 combines with J gene TRBJ1-1, with D perhaps matching TRBD1 (5 bases). Germline V gene data show CDR1 as GTSNPN and CDR2 as SVGIG (reference sequence). V dropped 1 base and J dropped 1 base, with 7 bases sitting between them. CDR3 length equals 13 residues. CDR3 in amino acids: CAWSGTRNTEAFF. CDR3 DNA: TGTGCCTGGAGTGGGACAAGGAACACTGAAGCTTTCTTT.

This clone was found once. The chain employs TRBV9 and TRBJ2-2; 9 bases are a match to TRBD2. Germline V lookup: CDR1 SGDLS, CDR2 YYNGEE. J gave up 4 bases and V 4 bases, and 11 bases lay outside the gene matches. The CDR3 is 17 residues long. The CDR3 region has the DNA TGTGCCAGCAGCCCCCTTCGGACTAGCGTCGGCACCGGGGAGCTGTTTTTT. It is translated as CASSPLRTSVGTGELFF.

V is TRBV18 and J is TRBJ1-2; 9 bases are a match to TRBD1. V gave up 3 bases and J gave up 6 bases; unmatched junction bases: 5. Germline V gene data show CDR1 as KGHSH and CDR2 as LQKENI. This CDR3 is built from 14 residues. DNA for the CDR3: TGTGCCAGCTCACCCGGACAGGGGTTGGATGGCTACACCTTC. This translates into CASSPGQGLDGYTF. Complete variable domain (other parts from reference TRBV18 and TRBJ1-2): NAGVMQNPRHLVRRRGQEARLRCSPMKGHSHVYWYRQLPEEGLKFMVYLQKENIIDESGMPKERFSAEFPKEGPSILRIQQVVRGDSAAYFCASSPGQGLDGYTFGSGTRLTVV.